This is a list of T cell receptor beta chains from one sample in a study of T-cell reconstitution after alpha-beta-depleted transplantation in children. TCRdb used MiXCR to reprocess the PCR reads, holding one entry per CDR3 protein. Here the sample spans about 610,000 distinct CDR3 sequences, about 10% being singletons. Material: PBMCs from the stem cell graft donor, obtained from the stem cell graft. Receptor source: a human donor who donated a stem cell graft to a child with acute myeloid leukemia. Each CDR3 is given with its conserved first and last residue. The order of the fields is V gene, J gene, D gene, clone size, CDR3 protein, CDR3 DNA. D genes are given only for firm matches. Clone sizes are given selectively: once, few, many, or a class where the clone is expanded.

V gene: TRBV6-5
J gene: TRBJ2-3
D gene: NA
clone size: NA
CDR3 protein: CASSYRVSTDTQYF
CDR3 DNA: TGTGCCAGCAGTTACCGCGTATCCACAGATACGCAGTATTTT

V gene: TRBV30
J gene: TRBJ1-1
D gene: NA
clone size: NA
CDR3 protein: CALQGLGTEAFF
CDR3 DNA: TGTGCCTTACAGGGTTTGGGGACTGAAGCTTTCTTT

V gene: TRBV5-6
J gene: TRBJ1-1
D gene: NA
clone size: NA
CDR3 protein: CASSPKQGAAEAFF
CDR3 DNA: TGTGCCAGCAGCCCCAAACAGGGCGCGGCTGAAGCTTTCTTT

V gene: TRBV25-1
J gene: TRBJ2-7
D gene: NA
clone size: few
CDR3 protein: CASSEYQDSYEQYF
CDR3 DNA: TGTGCCAGCAGTGAATATCAGGATTCCTACGAGCAGTACTTC

V gene: TRBV5-1
J gene: TRBJ2-5
D gene: NA
clone size: NA
CDR3 protein: CASSLEETGGETQYF
CDR3 DNA: TGCGCCAGCAGCTTGGAAGAGACAGGCGGGGAGACCCAGTACTTC

V gene: TRBV11-1
J gene: TRBJ2-3
D gene: TRBD1
clone size: many
CDR3 protein: CASSIRDRVGHLTDTQYF
CDR3 DNA: TGTGCCAGCAGCATCCGGGACAGGGTTGGCCACCTCACAGATACGCAGTATTTT

V gene: TRBV11-2
J gene: TRBJ1-2
D gene: NA
clone size: NA
CDR3 protein: CASSLDRFNYGYTF
CDR3 DNA: TGTGCCAGCAGCTTAGATCGTTTTAACTATGGCTACACCTTC

V gene: TRBV4-2
J gene: TRBJ1-2
D gene: NA
clone size: NA
CDR3 protein: CASSQDRTAGGYTF
CDR3 DNA: TGTGCCAGCAGCCAAGATCGAACGGCGGGAGGCTACACCTTC

V gene: TRBV5-1
J gene: TRBJ1-2
D gene: NA
clone size: few
CDR3 protein: CASSTGGVTYGYTF
CDR3 DNA: TGCGCCAGCAGCACGGGGGGAGTCACCTATGGCTACACCTTC

V gene: TRBV5-1
J gene: TRBJ2-5
D gene: TRBD1
clone size: few
CDR3 protein: CASSLAGQVKETQYF
CDR3 DNA: TGCGCCAGCAGCTTGGCGGGACAGGTGAAAGAGACCCAGTACTTC

V gene: TRBV12-3/TRBV12-4
J gene: TRBJ2-5
D gene: TRBD1
clone size: few
CDR3 protein: CASRHRQGADQETQYF
CDR3 DNA: TGTGCCAGCAGGCACAGACAGGGGGCGGATCAAGAGACCCAGTACTTC

V gene: TRBV28
J gene: TRBJ1-1
D gene: TRBD1
clone size: many
CDR3 protein: CATRQGDMNTEAFF
CDR3 DNA: TGTGCCACCCGACAGGGTGATATGAACACTGAAGCTTTCTTT

V gene: TRBV29-1
J gene: TRBJ1-2
D gene: NA
clone size: many
CDR3 protein: CSVLGGNYGYTF
CDR3 DNA: TGCAGCGTCTTGGGGGGGAACTATGGCTACACCTTC

V gene: TRBV7-9
J gene: TRBJ2-1
D gene: TRBD1
clone size: NA
CDR3 protein: CASSLTGGEGINEQFF
CDR3 DNA: TGTGCCAGCAGTTTAACAGGGGGCGAGGGGATCAATGAGCAGTTCTTC

V gene: TRBV5-1
J gene: TRBJ1-2
D gene: NA
clone size: NA
CDR3 protein: CASSDKGIGAHYGYTF
CDR3 DNA: TGCGCCAGCAGCGATAAAGGGATAGGTGCTCACTATGGCTACACCTTC

V gene: TRBV4-2
J gene: TRBJ2-7
D gene: TRBD2
clone size: NA
CDR3 protein: CASSQHRTSGSVYEQYF
CDR3 DNA: TGTGCCAGCAGCCAACACCGGACTAGCGGGAGCGTCTACGAGCAGTACTTC

V gene: TRBV2
J gene: TRBJ2-7
D gene: TRBD2
clone size: NA
CDR3 protein: CASTYSGKVNSYEQYF
CDR3 DNA: TGTGCCAGCACCTATAGCGGGAAAGTAAACTCCTACGAGCAGTACTTC

V gene: TRBV5-1
J gene: TRBJ2-3
D gene: TRBD2
clone size: many
CDR3 protein: CASSVLAGGGDTQYF
CDR3 DNA: TGCGCCAGCAGCGTACTAGCGGGAGGTGGAGATACGCAGTATTTT

V gene: TRBV10-3
J gene: TRBJ2-3
D gene: TRBD2
clone size: NA
CDR3 protein: CAIRDSGRAPDTQYF
CDR3 DNA: TGTGCCATCAGGGATAGCGGGAGGGCCCCAGATACGCAGTATTTT

V gene: TRBV5-6
J gene: TRBJ2-1
D gene: NA
clone size: many
CDR3 protein: CASSLAPSPAQFF
CDR3 DNA: TGTGCCAGCAGCTTGGCCCCTTCCCCGGCGCAGTTCTTC

V gene: TRBV7-9
J gene: TRBJ2-2
D gene: NA
clone size: NA
CDR3 protein: CASSPPAGGELFF
CDR3 DNA: TGTGCCAGCAGCCCCCCGGCGGGCGGGGAGCTGTTTTTT

V gene: TRBV5-1
J gene: TRBJ1-5
D gene: NA
clone size: many
CDR3 protein: CASSWTELNQPQHF
CDR3 DNA: TGCGCCAGCAGCTGGACAGAGCTCAATCAGCCCCAGCATTTT

V gene: TRBV29-1
J gene: TRBJ2-7
D gene: NA
clone size: few
CDR3 protein: CSVGSSDSYEQYF
CDR3 DNA: TGCAGCGTTGGATCTAGCGACTCCTACGAGCAGTACTTC

V gene: TRBV12-3/TRBV12-4
J gene: TRBJ2-1
D gene: TRBD2
clone size: NA
CDR3 protein: CASKSGSGRGGAEQFF
CDR3 DNA: TGTGCCAGCAAATCCGGTAGCGGGAGGGGTGGGGCTGAGCAGTTCTTC

V gene: TRBV28
J gene: TRBJ2-1
D gene: NA
clone size: NA
CDR3 protein: CASSFVLGVSYNEQFF
CDR3 DNA: TGTGCCAGCAGTTTTGTTCTCGGGGTCTCCTACAATGAGCAGTTCTTC

V gene: TRBV29-1
J gene: TRBJ1-1
D gene: TRBD1
clone size: few
CDR3 protein: CSVLTGTVNTEAFF
CDR3 DNA: TGCAGCGTTCTAACCGGGACAGTGAACACTGAAGCTTTCTTT

V gene: TRBV28
J gene: TRBJ2-3
D gene: TRBD2
clone size: few
CDR3 protein: CASSSPRLAEKDF
CDR3 DNA: TGTGCCAGCAGTTCCCCCCGACTAGCGGAGAAGGATTTT

V gene: TRBV5-1
J gene: TRBJ2-3
D gene: TRBD2
clone size: NA
CDR3 protein: CASSRLAGVRDTQYF
CDR3 DNA: TGCGCCAGCAGTAGACTAGCGGGAGTACGAGATACGCAGTATTTT

V gene: TRBV2
J gene: TRBJ1-5
D gene: TRBD1
clone size: many
CDR3 protein: CASSDRAGGQPQHF
CDR3 DNA: TGTGCCAGCAGCGACAGGGCGGGAGGGCAGCCCCAGCATTTT

V gene: TRBV29-1
J gene: TRBJ1-4
D gene: NA
clone size: many
CDR3 protein: CSVATAEKLFF
CDR3 DNA: TGCAGCGTCGCGACAGCCGAAAAACTGTTTTTT

V gene: TRBV5-1
J gene: TRBJ2-1
D gene: NA
clone size: few
CDR3 protein: CASRESDTTYNEQFF
CDR3 DNA: TGCGCCAGCCGAGAGTCGGACACGACCTACAATGAGCAGTTCTTC

V gene: TRBV5-6
J gene: TRBJ1-3
D gene: NA
clone size: NA
CDR3 protein: CASSLGTVSSGNTIYF
CDR3 DNA: TGTGCCAGCAGCTTGGGGACAGTTTCCTCTGGAAACACCATATATTTT

V gene: TRBV20-1
J gene: TRBJ2-3
D gene: NA
clone size: few
CDR3 protein: CSAREGGGRSDTQYF
CDR3 DNA: TGCAGTGCTAGAGAAGGGGGAGGGCGATCAGATACGCAGTATTTT

V gene: TRBV24-1
J gene: TRBJ1-2
D gene: NA
clone size: NA
CDR3 protein: CATSDYRVDYGYTF
CDR3 DNA: TGTGCCACCAGTGATTACAGGGTTGACTATGGCTACACCTTC

V gene: TRBV20-1
J gene: TRBJ2-7
D gene: NA
clone size: NA
CDR3 protein: CSAKGGLTGSYEQYF
CDR3 DNA: TGCAGTGCTAAAGGTGGTTTGACGGGATCCTACGAGCAGTACTTC

V gene: TRBV7-2
J gene: TRBJ2-7
D gene: TRBD2
clone size: NA
CDR3 protein: CASGREANEQYF
CDR3 DNA: TGTGCCAGCGGACGGGAGGCCAACGAGCAGTACTTC

V gene: TRBV20-1
J gene: TRBJ2-3
D gene: TRBD2
clone size: many
CDR3 protein: CSAKGLAGGGPDTQYF
CDR3 DNA: TGCAGTGCTAAGGGACTAGCGGGAGGGGGGCCAGATACGCAGTATTTT

V gene: TRBV28
J gene: TRBJ2-2
D gene: TRBD1
clone size: NA
CDR3 protein: CASSSLGQGDTGELFF
CDR3 DNA: TGTGCCAGCAGTTCGCTGGGACAGGGGGACACCGGGGAGCTGTTTTTT

V gene: TRBV29-1
J gene: TRBJ2-5
D gene: NA
clone size: NA
CDR3 protein: CSVQQVWGETQYF
CDR3 DNA: TGCAGCGTCCAACAGGTTTGGGGAGAGACCCAGTACTTC

V gene: TRBV6-2/TRBV6-3
J gene: TRBJ2-1
D gene: NA
clone size: NA
CDR3 protein: CASHRTSGQGANEQFF
CDR3 DNA: TGTGCCAGCCATCGGACGTCCGGACAAGGGGCCAATGAGCAGTTCTTC

V gene: TRBV5-6
J gene: TRBJ1-3
D gene: NA
clone size: few
CDR3 protein: CASSPSISGDSGNTIYF
CDR3 DNA: TGTGCCAGCAGCCCCTCAATATCCGGGGACTCTGGAAACACCATATATTTT

V gene: TRBV11-1
J gene: TRBJ2-1
D gene: TRBD2
clone size: few
CDR3 protein: CASSWTSGQIYNEQFF
CDR3 DNA: TGTGCCAGCAGCTGGACTAGCGGCCAAATCTACAATGAGCAGTTCTTC

V gene: TRBV20-1
J gene: TRBJ2-7
D gene: NA
clone size: NA
CDR3 protein: CSAPYIGGTYEQYF
CDR3 DNA: TGCAGTGCTCCCTACATAGGGGGTACCTACGAGCAGTACTTC

V gene: TRBV27
J gene: TRBJ2-5
D gene: NA
clone size: NA
CDR3 protein: CASSLGSLGGETQYF
CDR3 DNA: TGTGCCAGCAGTTTAGGATCCTTGGGGGGAGAGACCCAGTACTTC

V gene: TRBV25-1
J gene: TRBJ1-6
D gene: NA
clone size: many
CDR3 protein: CASSEGVSYNSPLHF
CDR3 DNA: TGTGCCAGCAGTGAGGGGGTTTCCTATAATTCACCCCTCCACTTT

V gene: TRBV28
J gene: TRBJ2-2
D gene: TRBD1
clone size: few
CDR3 protein: CASSRPGQGAGELFF
CDR3 DNA: TGTGCCAGCAGTCGCCCGGGACAGGGGGCCGGGGAGCTGTTTTTT

V gene: TRBV3-1
J gene: TRBJ1-3
D gene: NA
clone size: many
CDR3 protein: CASSQERVSGNTIYF
CDR3 DNA: TGTGCCAGCAGCCAAGAGAGAGTATCTGGAAACACCATATATTTT

V gene: TRBV12-3/TRBV12-4
J gene: TRBJ2-7
D gene: TRBD2
clone size: NA
CDR3 protein: CASSIASGTTYEQYF
CDR3 DNA: TGTGCCAGCAGTATCGCTAGCGGCACAACCTACGAGCAGTACTTC

V gene: TRBV5-1
J gene: TRBJ2-7
D gene: NA
clone size: NA
CDR3 protein: CASSQDSFPYEQYF
CDR3 DNA: TGCGCCAGCAGCCAGGACAGCTTCCCCTACGAGCAGTACTTC

V gene: TRBV7-8
J gene: TRBJ2-1
D gene: TRBD2
clone size: many
CDR3 protein: CASSYPAGTKEQFF
CDR3 DNA: TGTGCCAGCAGCTACCCAGCCGGGACTAAAGAGCAGTTCTTC